This T cell receptor (beta chain) was captured by sequencing in a study of T cell responses to AZD1222 COVID-19 vaccine. Study-level points and caveats: Targeting of unmutated variant regions was reportedly seen in nearly half of spike-specific TCRs.

Using immunoSEQ multiplex PCR, the repertoire was profiled, and TCRdb retains in-frame clones only, with some absent. The sample has about 190,000 clones, approximately 92% seen once. The V end was cut by 4 bases, the J end by 0 bases, with 11 bases between. Germline CDR1 reads SGHKS; CDR2 reads YYEKEE (reference sequence). CDR3 size: 15 residues. As to this clone: Its target is unknown.

V gene TRBV5-5 combines with J gene TRBJ1-3, with D uncertain. The TCR originated in an adult who received the MenACWY meningococcal vaccine as a control. The sample was peripheral blood, taken 28 days after the second dose of the MenACWY control vaccine. In DNA form, the CDR3 reads TGTGCCAGCAGCCGAGACCCAGCCTCTGGAAACACCATATATTTT. Translating gives CASSRDPASGNTIYF.